Below, one TCR beta chain is given with its context. This clone was counted only a few times. The antigen this receptor binds is unknown. Per-base qualities were not stored, and no clone one base away is much larger. The trial excluded patients who had a history of autoimmune disease or who were on systemic immunosuppression. Peripheral blood for TCR sequencing was drawn from every dose cohort at baseline, at cycle 4 day 1 and at cycle 7 day 1. The samples were drawn from a first-in-human, open-label, multicenter phase I dose-escalation trial of ivuxolimab. The trial enrolled adults with locally advanced or metastatic head and neck squamous cell, hepatocellular, melanoma or renal cell carcinoma. Before TCR sequencing, CD4+ T cells and CD8+ T cells from peripheral blood were sorted into separate populations. This entry belongs to a study of OX40 agonist ivuxolimab in advanced cancers. Describing the broader study: Ivuxolimab was an agonistic, fully human IgG2 monoclonal antibody directed against OX40 (CD134), a costimulatory receptor. Of the approximately 50 dose-escalation patients, hepatocellular carcinoma was present in roughly 19, melanoma in about 15, renal cell carcinoma in 9 and head and neck cancer in 9. In the dose-escalation cohort, more than 80% of patients were male, and the mean age was approximately 60 years with a range of about 20 to 80. Patients were allowed to have had prior anti-PD-1, anti-PD-L1 or anti-CTLA-4 therapy, and approximately 40% of the dose-escalation patients had previously received checkpoint inhibitors. The monotherapy dose-escalation portion (N ≈ 50 patients) of the phase I ivuxolimab trial is reported in the paper. Partial responses were achieved by three dose-escalation patients, of whom one had hepatocellular carcinoma and two had cutaneous melanoma. Peripheral TCRbeta sequencing was intended to test whether TCR sequence diversity was altered and clonal T-cell expansion was caused by ivuxolimab. Intravenous ivuxolimab was administered to patients every 2 weeks at six dose levels: 0.01, 0.1, 0.3, 1.5, 3 and 10 mg/kg.

For sequencing of the TCRbeta CDR3 region, genomic DNA was extracted from the sorted cells. The immunoSEQ Assay was used for sequencing of TCRbeta CDR3 regions. TCRdb obtained this table from immuneACCESS and retained in-frame rearrangements with V and J assigned. These tables miss some clones; where compared with another copy, unresolved V genes account for less than half of the shortfall, and the remainder is unexplained. Within this sample are 35,000 to 45,000 clones, with more than 70% of them counted one time only. Of the sample, 21% falls within the top ten clones. According to the germline V gene, CDR1 reads LGHNA and CDR2 reads YSLEER. The CDR3 holds 16 amino acids from the cysteine to the phenylalanine. CDR3 DNA only is kept here, 48 bases in frame from base 1. V sheds 1 base and J sheds 6 bases, leaving 16 bases between their ends. What the research found in general, with its limitations: After ivuxolimab, expanded clones were on average more numerous among CD8+ T cells than among CD4+ T cells. Low levels of normalized T-cell clonal expansion were also shown by some nonresponding patients. In the 0.1-3.0 mg/kg groups, partial responders had among the lowest normalized peripheral clonal expansion, particularly in CD8+ T cells. Clonal expansion of both CD4+ and CD8+ blood T cells was observed from baseline to week 6 at doses 0.1 to 3.0 mg/kg. The antigen specificity of the peripheral T cells that underwent clonal expansion was not determined.

The chain was built from TRBV4-3 and TRBJ1-5; TRBD1 is possibly the D segment (6 matching bases). The sample was CD4+ or CD8+ T cells sorted from blood, taken in a trial of the OX40 agonist ivuxolimab. This sequence originates from an adult with an advanced solid tumor such as melanoma, head and neck, liver or kidney cancer. The CDR3 region reads CASSQGWQGPAQPQHF. The DNA reads TGCGCCAGCAGCCAAGGGTGGCAGGGGCCCGCTCAGCCCCAGCATTTT.